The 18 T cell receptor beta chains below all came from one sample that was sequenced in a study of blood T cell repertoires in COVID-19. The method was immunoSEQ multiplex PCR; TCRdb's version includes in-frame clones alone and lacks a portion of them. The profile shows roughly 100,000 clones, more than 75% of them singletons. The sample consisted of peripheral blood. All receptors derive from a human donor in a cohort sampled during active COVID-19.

As DNA, the CDR3 is TGTGCCAGTAGTGGGACTGTACAAGAGACCCAGTACTTC. This codes for CASSGTVQETQYF. The rearrangement uses TRBV19 and TRBJ2-5, with D possibly TRBD2 on 6 matching bases. This CDR3 has 13 amino acids. Germline loops: CDR1 LNHDA, CDR2 SQIVND (reference sequence). V dropped 5 bases and J dropped 2 bases, with 9 bases sitting between them.

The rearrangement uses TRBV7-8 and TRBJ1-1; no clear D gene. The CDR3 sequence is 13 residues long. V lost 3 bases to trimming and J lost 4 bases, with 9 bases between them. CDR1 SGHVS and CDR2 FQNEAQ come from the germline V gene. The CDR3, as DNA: TGTGCCAGCAGCTTCACCGGTAGCACTGAAGCTTTCTTT. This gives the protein CASSFTGSTEAFF.

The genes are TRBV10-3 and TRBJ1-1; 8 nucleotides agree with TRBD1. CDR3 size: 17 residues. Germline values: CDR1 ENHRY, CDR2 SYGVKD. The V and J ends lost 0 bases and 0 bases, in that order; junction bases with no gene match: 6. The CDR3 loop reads CAISESGQGAMNTEAFF. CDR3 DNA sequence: TGTGCCATCAGTGAGTCGGGGCAGGGGGCCATGAACACTGAAGCTTTCTTT.

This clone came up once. The CDR3 DNA reads TGTGCCAGCACCCACTGGCGGGAAGAGACCCAGTACTTC. Translating it yields CASTHWREETQYF. The rearrangement links TRBV12-3 or TRBV12-4 to TRBJ2-5, with D perhaps TRBD2 (5 bases). The ends were cut back, 7 bases at V and 3 bases at J, with 12 bases in the middle. The CDR3 length is 13 residues.

The CDR3 DNA sequence: TGTGCCAGCAGCCCGACAGGGTCGCATGGCTACACCTTC. The encoded protein is CASSPTGSHGYTF. The gene calls are TRBV21-1 and TRBJ1-2; the table's D gene call, TRBD1, was not cross checked with the DNA. TRBV21-1 is recorded as a pseudogene. The CDR3 consists of 13 residues.

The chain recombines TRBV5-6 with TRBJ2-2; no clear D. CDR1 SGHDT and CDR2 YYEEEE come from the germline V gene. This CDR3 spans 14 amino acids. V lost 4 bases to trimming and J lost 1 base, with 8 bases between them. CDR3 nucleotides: TGTGCCAGCAGCCGTACAAGGAACACCGGGGAGCTGTTTTTT. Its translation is CASSRTRNTGELFF. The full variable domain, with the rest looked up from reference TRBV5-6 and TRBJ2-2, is DAGVTQSPTHLIKTRGQQVTLRCSPKSGHDTVSWYQQALGQGPQFIFQYYEEEERQRGNFPDRFSGHQFPNYSSELNVNALLLGDSALYLCASSRTRNTGELFFGEGSRLTVL.

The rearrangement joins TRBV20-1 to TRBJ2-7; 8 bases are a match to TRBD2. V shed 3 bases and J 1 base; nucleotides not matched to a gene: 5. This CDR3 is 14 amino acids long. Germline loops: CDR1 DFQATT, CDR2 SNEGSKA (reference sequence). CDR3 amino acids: CSASPRGESYEQYF. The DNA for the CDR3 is TGCAGTGCTAGTCCGCGGGGGGAGTCCTACGAGCAGTACTTC.

The chain's CDR3 is CASSLGGGAYNEQFF. In nucleotides, the CDR3 is TGTGCCAGCAGCTTAGGCGGGGGGGCCTACAATGAGCAGTTCTTC. The chain links TRBV7-3 to TRBJ2-1; TRBD2 aligns across 9 bases. The CDR3 is 15 amino acids. CDR1 SGHTA and CDR2 FQGTGA come from the germline V gene. V shed 2 bases, J shed 2 bases, and the junction held 1 base outside the gene matches.

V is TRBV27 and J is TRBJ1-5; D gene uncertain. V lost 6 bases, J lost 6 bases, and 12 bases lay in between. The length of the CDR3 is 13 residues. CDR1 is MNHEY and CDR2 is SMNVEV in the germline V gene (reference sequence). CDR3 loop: CASSPSWSQPQHF. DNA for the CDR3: TGTGCCAGCAGCCCTTCTTGGAGTCAGCCCCAGCATTTT.

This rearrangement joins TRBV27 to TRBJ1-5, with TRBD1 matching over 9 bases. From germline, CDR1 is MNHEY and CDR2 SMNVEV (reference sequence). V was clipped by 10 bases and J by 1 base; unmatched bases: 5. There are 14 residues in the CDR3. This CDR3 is CANRQGESNQPQHF. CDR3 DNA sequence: TGTGCCAATAGACAGGGGGAAAGCAATCAGCCCCAGCATTTT.

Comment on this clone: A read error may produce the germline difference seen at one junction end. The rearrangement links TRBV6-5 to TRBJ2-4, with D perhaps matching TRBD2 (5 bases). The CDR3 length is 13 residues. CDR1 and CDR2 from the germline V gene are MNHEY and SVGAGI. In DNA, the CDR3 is TGTGCCAGCAGTTACTCAGGTTACGGTCCCGGGGACTTC. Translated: CASSYSGYGPGDF.

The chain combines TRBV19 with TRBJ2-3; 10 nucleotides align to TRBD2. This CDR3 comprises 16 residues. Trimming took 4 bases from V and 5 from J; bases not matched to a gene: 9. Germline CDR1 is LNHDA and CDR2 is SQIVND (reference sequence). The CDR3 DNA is TGTGCCAGTAGTAAGGATCTAGCGGGAGTGGTAGATACGCAGTATTTT. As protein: CASSKDLAGVVDTQYF.

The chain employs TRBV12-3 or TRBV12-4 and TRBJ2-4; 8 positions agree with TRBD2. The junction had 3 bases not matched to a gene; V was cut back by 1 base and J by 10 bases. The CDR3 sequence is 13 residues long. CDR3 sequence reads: CASSLDGRGIQYF. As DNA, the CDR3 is TGTGCCAGCAGTTTAGACGGGAGGGGAATTCAGTACTTC.

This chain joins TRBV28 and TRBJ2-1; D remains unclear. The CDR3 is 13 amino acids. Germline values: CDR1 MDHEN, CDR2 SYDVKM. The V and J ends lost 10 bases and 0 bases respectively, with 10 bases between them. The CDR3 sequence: CATLASSYNEQFF. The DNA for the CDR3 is TGTGCCACCTTAGCTTCCTCCTACAATGAGCAGTTCTTC.

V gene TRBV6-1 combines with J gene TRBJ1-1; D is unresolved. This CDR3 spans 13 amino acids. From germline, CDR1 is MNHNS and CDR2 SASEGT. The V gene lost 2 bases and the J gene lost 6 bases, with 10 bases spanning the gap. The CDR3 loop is CASSEFGIAEAFF. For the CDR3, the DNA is TGTGCCAGCAGTGAATTCGGGATCGCTGAAGCTTTCTTT.

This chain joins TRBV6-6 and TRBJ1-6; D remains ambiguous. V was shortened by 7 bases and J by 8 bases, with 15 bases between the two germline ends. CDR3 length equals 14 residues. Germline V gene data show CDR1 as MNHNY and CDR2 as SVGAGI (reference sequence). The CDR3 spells CASTLVSGDSPLHF. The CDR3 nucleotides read TGTGCCAGCACTCTCGTATCCGGGGATTCACCCCTCCACTTT.

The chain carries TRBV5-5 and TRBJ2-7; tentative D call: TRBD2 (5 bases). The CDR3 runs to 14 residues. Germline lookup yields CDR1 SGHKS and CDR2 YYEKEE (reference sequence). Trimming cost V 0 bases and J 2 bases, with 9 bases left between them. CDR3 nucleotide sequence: TGTGCCAGCAGCTTGGAACTAGTAGCCTACGAGCAGTACTTC. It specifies CASSLELVAYEQYF.

The CDR3 nucleotides read TGTGCCAGCAGCCGAGGCGGGACAGGGGGTACTGAAGCTTTCTTT. Its protein product is CASSRGGTGGTEAFF. The chain uses TRBV7-9 and TRBJ1-1; 11 bases fit TRBD1. The CDR3 contains 15 residues. The J segment lost 5 bases and the V segment lost 5 bases, leaving 7 bases of the junction unmatched. Germline lookup yields CDR1 SEHNR and CDR2 FQNEAQ (reference sequence).